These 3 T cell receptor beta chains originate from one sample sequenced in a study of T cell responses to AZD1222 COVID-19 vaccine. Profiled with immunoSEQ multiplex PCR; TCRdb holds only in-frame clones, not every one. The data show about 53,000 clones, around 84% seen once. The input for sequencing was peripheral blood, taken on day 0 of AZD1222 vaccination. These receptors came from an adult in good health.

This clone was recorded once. CDR3 coding DNA: TGTGCCAGCAGCTCCCTAGCGGGAGGGATCTACGAGCAGTACTTC. Residues: CASSSLAGGIYEQYF. The chain employs TRBV5-8 and TRBJ2-7; 12 nucleotides match TRBD2. This CDR3 has 15 amino acids. J was trimmed by 3 bases and V by 3 bases; bases with no gene match: 4. Germline V lookup: CDR1 SGHTS, CDR2 YDEGEE.

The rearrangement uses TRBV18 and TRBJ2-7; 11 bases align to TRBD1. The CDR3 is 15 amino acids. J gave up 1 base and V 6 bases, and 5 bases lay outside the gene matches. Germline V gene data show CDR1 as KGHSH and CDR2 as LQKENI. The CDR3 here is CASSSGTGGSYEQYF. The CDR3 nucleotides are TGTGCCAGCTCCTCCGGGACAGGGGGATCCTACGAGCAGTACTTC.

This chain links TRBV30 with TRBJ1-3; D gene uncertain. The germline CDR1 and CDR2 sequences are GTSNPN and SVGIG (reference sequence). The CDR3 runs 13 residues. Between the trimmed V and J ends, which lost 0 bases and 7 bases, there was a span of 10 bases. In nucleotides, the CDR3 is TGTGCCTGGAGTGTAGCCACCGGGAACACCATATATTTT. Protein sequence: CAWSVATGNTIYF.